What follows is one TCR beta chain and its context. Its antigen remains undetermined. No base quality values were provided; no much bigger clone lies one nucleotide off. The data belong to a study of regulatory T cells in long-lasting Graves disease (dated by TCRdb to about 2021). Study-wide context: Persistent Graves' disease meant more than 5 years of antithyroid drug treatment with TSH receptor autoantibodies that stayed positive. This study used TCR sequencing and RNA sequencing of peripheral blood to compare persistent Graves' disease patients against newly diagnosed Graves' disease patients. The study was registered as a clinical trial and conducted in China. TCR sequencing covered 13 persistent and 20 newly diagnosed Graves' disease patients, some 33 samples in total. In the clinical cohort, patients with persistent Graves' disease had used antithyroid drugs for an average of roughly 10 years. The research as a whole found: Because the primary lesion, thyroid tissue, could not be accessed, the study looked at peripheral blood alone. TRBV28, TRBJ1-2 and TRBJ2-5 were preferentially used in persistent disease, while TRBV20-1 and TRBJ2-1 were favored in newly diagnosed disease. Persistent Graves' disease patients showed lower TCR Shannon entropy and fewer highly expanded clones than newly diagnosed patients, suggesting clonal expansion. As a limitation, the authors acknowledged that the small sample size may reduce accuracy. Persistent patients shared more public clonotypes among themselves (around 2,500) than newly diagnosed patients did (about 1,000). Only the TCR beta chain was sequenced and analyzed.

V loses 4 bases, J loses 5 bases, and the germline ends lie 5 bases apart. Spanning cysteine to phenylalanine, the CDR3 consists of 10 amino acids. Only CDR3 DNA remains: 30 bases, in frame from the first base. The germline V gene sets CDR1 to SQVTM and CDR2 to ANQGSEA. This specimen's time point label, per the study, means: persistent/refractory GD, antithyroid drugs over 5 years with positive TRAb. For both TCR sequencing and RNA sequencing, RNA was extracted from PBMCs using TRIzol. The diagnosis of Graves' disease followed American Thyroid Association guidelines. Patients for the study were recruited at an endocrinology department in Xi'an, China. From each patient, around 9 milliliters of peripheral blood was collected into an EDTA anticoagulant tube. Ficoll Paque Plus density gradient separation was used to isolate PBMCs, and no further T cell sorting was performed. An Agilent 2100 Bioanalyzer and agarose gel were used to assess RNA quality, and a NanoDrop 2000 was used to measure RNA concentration.

Library preparation employed multiplex PCR. Sequenced on an Illumina HiSeq 4000. CDR3 regions were amplified by Arm-PCR with iRepertoire HTBI primers to construct TCR beta libraries. Before sequencing, the PCR products underwent gel purification. Regarding the original processing steps: Gene usage analysis of CDR3 amino acid clonotypes used the 60 to 80 TRBV and more than 13 TRBJ segments found across samples. COPE and FqMerger were used to merge filtered high-quality paired reads into contigs. BLAST was used to align contigs to the IMGT TRBV, TRBD and TRBJ reference genes, and CDR3 was defined following IMGT. Any clonotype with a frequency above 0.1% was classified as a highly expanded clone. Shannon entropy served as the measure of repertoire diversity, while the Gini coefficient captured V-J evenness. Clonotypes shared by more than one individual were considered public. The public reads were reprocessed in TCRdb via fastp at Q25 and MiXCR, keeping in-frame beta chains. Rows matching on CDR3 protein sequence are summarized as one entry with the most common DNA and genes. These V and J calls derive from TCRdb rather than the authors' analysis. The sample table lists over 650,000 distinct CDR3 sequences, around 30% of them with a count of one. The ten largest make up about two fifths of the sample.

The material sequenced was peripheral blood mononuclear cells (PBMCs), taken when the disease was refractory, from a patient treated with antithyroid drugs. The V and J segments used are TRBV29-1 and TRBJ1-2; a confident D gene designation cannot be given. This clonotype was sampled from a female donor with Graves disease. The nucleotide sequence reads TGCAGCGTTGTCTCTTATGGCTACACCTTC. This encodes CSVVSYGYTF. Extended through the reference TRBV29-1 and TRBJ1-2 proteins, this CDR3 yields the full variable domain: SAVISQKPSRDICQRGTSLTIQCQVDSQVTMMFWYRQQPGQSLTLIATANQGSEATYESGFVIDKFPISRPNLTFSTLTVSNMSPEDSSIYLCSVVSYGYTFGSGTRLTVV.